This is a list of T cell receptor beta chains from one sample in a study of cytomegalovirus exposure and HLA in healthy donors. TCRdb keeps only in-frame clones here, not all; method: immunoSEQ multiplex PCR. Of over 150,000 clones in the sample, 80% are singletons; the top ten hold approximately 4.8%. Specimen: PBMCs. These receptor sequences come from a man aged 25-40 years in good health and CMV-seronegative. The conserved cysteine and the conserved F or W are not part of the CDR3 here.

v_call: TRBV5-4
cdr3_aa: ASRHDRDRGGGNYGYT

v_call: TRBV5-6
cdr3_aa: ASRDRTVLQYGYT

v_call: TRBV6-6
cdr3_aa: ASMESGNTIY

v_call: TRBV7-5
cdr3_aa: VRSYGTTLRLHEQF

v_call: TRBV7-9
cdr3_aa: ASSRPGQGAWDTQY

v_call: TRBV6-5
cdr3_aa: ASSYVGDYGYT

v_call: TRBV19
cdr3_aa: ASSIEGLAGGLRNEQF

v_call: TRBV9
cdr3_aa: ASSAEGDGFYGYT

v_call: TRBV27
cdr3_aa: ASSSVPGGWGGMNTEAF

v_call: TRBV11-2
cdr3_aa: ASSLMGGRGLDNEKLF

v_call: TRBV13
cdr3_aa: ASSLAPRVARNLIPYEQY

v_call: TRBV5-1
cdr3_aa: ASSFRGGREETQY

v_call: TRBV7-2
cdr3_aa: ASSLMLGGGEETQY

v_call: TRBV5-4
cdr3_aa: ASSRTGTSIYNEQF

v_call: TRBV7-3
cdr3_aa: ASSRLGASTDTQY

v_call: TRBV27
cdr3_aa: ASRTLLLGTIGGTDTQY